This T cell receptor (beta chain) was sequenced during a study of patients and donors after allogeneic stem cell transplantation. The germline V and J ends were trimmed by 3 bases and 6 bases, with 8 bases remaining between them. Per the germline V gene, CDR1 is KGHDR and CDR2 is SFDVKD. The CDR3 loop spans 13 amino acids. Each CDR3 protein gets one entry after TCRdb re-called the RT-PCR reads with MiXCR. There are about 10,000 distinct CDR3 sequences in the sample; about 6.2% occur only once, and roughly 26% lies in the top ten. This clonotype was seen at least ten times. The sequenced sample was blood, either unsorted or a sorted T cell fraction (not recorded which). This TCR was sampled from a human donor who was either an allogeneic HSCT recipient or a stem cell or donor lymphocyte infusion donor (not recorded which). It is not recorded whose cells these are; they may come from a transplant donor. The V call is TRBV24-1, the J call TRBJ1-5; D is perhaps TRBD1 (5 bases). As DNA, the CDR3 is TGTGCCACCAGTGATCGCGGGGGTCAGCCCCAGCATTTT. Residues: CATSDRGGQPQHF.